This record concerns one TCR beta chain sequence. The data were produced by immunoSEQ multiplex PCR, yet TCRdb's version contains in-frame clones alone and is incomplete. The repertoire consists of 120,000 to 150,000 clones, with 84% occurring once and the leading ten covering less than 6%. V was trimmed by 6 bases and J by 3 bases, leaving 14 bases between them. There are 14 residues in the CDR3. Per germline, CDR1 MNHEY and CDR2 SMNVEV (reference sequence). Individuals drawn from 24 US areas were roughly 18 to 95 years old. The study recruited exposed participants who had met a COVID-19 case within 2 weeks before entry. These data belong to a study of blood T cell repertoires in COVID-19. At the level of the study: Whether acute or convalescent, the COVID-19 samples came from the United States, Italy and Spain. PBMCs, B-cell-depleted T cells, or T cells provided the cDNA or gDNA that made up the material.

The genes are TRBV27 and TRBJ1-1, with a tentative D call TRBD1 (6 bases). This receptor was taken from a woman between 50 and 59 years old who had been exposed to COVID-19. Sequencing was performed on PBMCs or T cells enriched from blood (not recorded which). The CDR3 region has the DNA TGTGCCAGCAGGCACACAGGGAGGGACACTGAAGCTTTCTTT. Translation gives CASRHTGRDTEAFF.